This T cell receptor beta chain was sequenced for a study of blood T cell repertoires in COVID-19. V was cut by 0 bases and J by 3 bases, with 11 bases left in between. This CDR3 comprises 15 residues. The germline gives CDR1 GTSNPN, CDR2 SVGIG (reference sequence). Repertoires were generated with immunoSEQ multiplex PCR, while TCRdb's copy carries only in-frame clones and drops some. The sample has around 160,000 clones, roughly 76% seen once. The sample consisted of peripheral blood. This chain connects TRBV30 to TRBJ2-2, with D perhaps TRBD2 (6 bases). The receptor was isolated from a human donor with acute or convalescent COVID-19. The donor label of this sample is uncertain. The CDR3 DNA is TGTGCCTGGAGTGTAGGGTTAGCGGACACCGGGGAGCTGTTTTTT. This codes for CAWSVGLADTGELFF.